Below, 12 T cell receptor beta chains from the same sample are listed, as sequenced in a study of metastatic and nonmetastatic thyroid tumors. Each patient came to thyroid surgery without any prior treatment (of any kind). TCRdb recomputed clones from the PCR reads via MiXCR. The sample has 10,000 to 13,000 clones, more than 35% seen once. Sequencing was performed on tumor tissue. These receptors all stem from a female donor with papillary thyroid cancer or a benign thyroid nodule (not recorded which). Some clones in this sample may be carry-over from other donors' samples.

This chain links TRBV12-5 with TRBJ1-6; D gene uncertain. The germline gives CDR1 LGHNT, CDR2 FRNRAP. This CDR3 is 15 amino acids long. V was pared by 2 bases and J by 8 bases, with 13 bases between. CDR3 protein: CASGLLVGRHSPLHF. For the CDR3, the DNA is TGTGCTAGTGGTTTGTTGGTTGGGAGGCATTCACCCCTCCACTTT.

The V call is TRBV4-1, the J call TRBJ1-6; D ambiguous. CDR3 length: 18 amino acids. V was trimmed by 1 base and J by 10 bases, leaving 23 bases between them. The V gene's germline CDR1 is MGHRA and CDR2 YSYEKL. The CDR3 protein is CASSQGNNFPGSASPLHF. The CDR3 region has the DNA TGCGCCAGCAGCCAAGGGAACAACTTCCCCGGCAGCGCGTCACCCCTCCACTTT.

The chain is built from TRBV7-3 and TRBJ2-2, with TRBD1 as a possible D gene (5 bases). CDR3 size: 15 residues. Trimming stripped 2 bases from V and 5 bases from J, with 12 bases between. Germline CDR1 SGHTA, CDR2 FQGTGA. The CDR3 region is CASSLGAGLTGELFF. The DNA for the CDR3 is TGTGCCAGCAGCTTAGGGGCAGGGCTGACCGGGGAGCTGTTTTTT. Using reference TRBV7-3 and TRBJ2-2 for the parts outside the CDR3, the full variable domain is GAGVSQTPSNKVTEKGKYVELRCDPISGHTALYWYRQSLGQGPEFLIYFQGTGAADDSGLPNDRFFAVRPEGSVSTLKIQRTERGDSAVYLCASSLGAGLTGELFFGEGSRLTVL.

This clone came up a few times. Here the CDR3 DNA reads TGTGCCAGCAGTGGGGGACTAGCGCCCTTAACCCCCTACAATGAGCAGTTCTTC. Amino acids: CASSGGLAPLTPYNEQFF. This chain connects TRBV12-3 or TRBV12-4 to TRBJ2-1; 10 bases agree with TRBD2. Germline trimming cut 5 bases from V and 2 bases from J; bases unmatched to any gene: 12. CDR3 length: 18 amino acids.

The chain carries TRBV28 and TRBJ2-5, with TRBD2 matching over 13 bases. Germline V gives CDR1 MDHEN, CDR2 SYDVKM. The CDR3 length is 15 residues. The V segment lost 6 bases and the J segment 5 bases; nucleotides outside the gene matches: 6. CDR3 amino acids: CASSSGLAGVETQYF. As DNA, the CDR3 is TGTGCCAGCAGCTCAGGACTAGCGGGAGTGGAGACCCAGTACTTC.

This clone was observed a handful of times. In nucleotides, the CDR3 is TGTGCCAGCAGTATGGGACAGGGAAGGGACACTGAAGCTTTCTTT. This codes for CASSMGQGRDTEAFF. This sequence joins TRBV28 and TRBJ1-1; TRBD1 agrees at 9 bases. The V gene end was trimmed by 5 bases and the J gene end by 3 bases; junction bases not matched to a gene: 7. The CDR3 consists of 15 residues. Germline values: CDR1 MDHEN, CDR2 SYDVKM.

CDR3 in amino acids: CSASTDGNTEAFF. CDR3 sequence (DNA): TGCAGTGCTAGTACGGACGGTAACACTGAAGCTTTCTTT. The chain couples TRBV20-1 to TRBJ1-1; D unclear. V lost 3 bases and J 2 bases, leaving 10 bases between the germline ends. This CDR3 is 13 amino acids long. Germline CDR1 and CDR2: DFQATT and SNEGSKA (reference sequence).

In its sample, this clone was seen a few times. V usage is TRBV6-6 and J usage is TRBJ2-7; 7 bases are shared with TRBD1. The V segment lost 0 bases and the J segment 3 bases; nucleotides outside the gene matches: 5. Germline CDR1 and CDR2: MNHNY and SVGAGI (reference sequence). CDR3 length: 15 residues. The CDR3 DNA sequence: TGTGCCAGCAGTTACTCGATTGCAGGGGGCTACGAGCAGTACTTC. Translating gives CASSYSIAGGYEQYF.

This clone has at least ten counts. It may be a read error: a sequence one base away is much more abundant. The chain employs TRBV5-2 and TRBJ2-2; the DNA was not compared with TRBD1, the D call given in the table. TRBV5-2 is noted as a pseudogene. The CDR3 length is 19 residues. CDR3 region: CASNLTWGGVKGSTGELFF. Written as DNA, the CDR3 is TGTGCCAGCAACTTGACATGGGGGGGAGTTAAGGGGAGCACCGGGGAGCTGTTTTTT.

This rearrangement joins TRBV6-2 or TRBV6-3 to TRBJ1-5; 7 bases are a match to TRBD1. Trimming took 0 bases from V and 5 from J; bases not matched to a gene: 4. The CDR3 loop spans 15 amino acids. Germline V CDR1 and CDR2: MNHEY, SVGEGT. The CDR3 reads CASSYSGGADQPQHF. The CDR3 DNA is TGTGCCAGCAGTTACTCAGGGGGCGCCGATCAGCCCCAGCATTTT.

This clone turned up a few times. The chain carries TRBV6-5 and TRBJ1-6; the match to TRBD1 covers 8 bases. CDR1 is MNHEY, CDR2 SVGAGI, per germline. The CDR3 is 15 amino acids. The ends lost 4 bases at V and 5 bases at J; junction bases unmatched: 4. CDR3 sequence reads: CASSSGQGHNSPLHF. CDR3 bases: TGTGCCAGCAGTTCAGGACAGGGCCATAATTCACCCCTCCACTTT.

DNA of the CDR3: TGCGCCAGCAGCTTGGTCGGCAGGACCGACAATGAGCAGTTCTTC. Translation gives CASSLVGRTDNEQFF. The chain carries TRBV5-1 and TRBJ2-1; D unresolved. The CDR3 consists of 15 residues. The V gene lost 0 bases and the J gene lost 5 bases, with 12 bases spanning the gap. CDR1 SGHRS and CDR2 YFSETQ come from the germline V gene.